The next 2 T cell receptor beta chains were all read from a single sample in a study of control samples from healthy donors and cancer patients. Assay: immunoSEQ multiplex PCR; the TCRdb copy retains only in-frame clones and omits some. The sample has more than 110,000 clones; approximately 86% are singletons. Material: blood. The receptors originated from a woman younger than 45 in good health.

The chain couples TRBV18 to TRBJ1-4; D unclear. This CDR3 has 12 residues. Germline loops: CDR1 KGHSH, CDR2 LQKENI. Trimming removed 6 bases from V and 7 bases from J, with 9 bases in between. CDR3 in amino acids: CASSWSLEKLFF. CDR3 coding DNA: TGTGCCAGCTCCTGGAGCCTTGAAAAACTGTTTTTT.

The chain carries TRBV9 and TRBJ1-2; no reliable D call. The CDR3 consists of 12 residues. CDR1 is SGDLS, CDR2 YYNGEE, per germline. Between the trimmed V and J ends, which lost 7 bases and 7 bases, there was a span of 14 bases. CDR3 DNA sequence: TGTGCCAGCGGCCGTGGTGAGATTGGCTACACCTTC. Translation gives CASGRGEIGYTF.